This record concerns one T cell receptor (beta chain) sequence. Germline V gives CDR1 MNHEY, CDR2 SVGAGI. This CDR3 comprises 14 residues. The data are from a study of T cells expressing NK-cell markers. For each CDR3 protein, TCRdb gives one entry from its re-call of the 5' RACE reads, without DNA. The repertoire shows some 600,000 distinct CDR3 sequences; the top ten hold roughly 3.6%. The chain employs TRBV6-5 and TRBJ1-4; TCRdb outputs TRBD1, but without DNA this stays unchecked. The sample comprised blood T cells: a sorted CD56 or NKG2C T cell subset, CD4+ or CD8+ T cells, or bulk PBMC T cells (not recorded which). The receptor was isolated from a man aged 18 to 29 in good health. The CDR3 region is CASSYSRVGQTLFF.